These 27 T cell receptor beta chains were sequenced from one sample in a study of CD8 T cells in Susac syndrome. RNA, at about 0.5 to 1 ug, was reverse transcribed with random hexamers. MiXCR, run by TCRdb on the immunoSEQ multiplex PCR reads, gives a single entry per CDR3 protein. The sample has about 240,000 distinct CDR3 sequences, almost 97% seen once. Sequenced material: CD4+ T cells from PBMCs. The receptors stem from a human donor with Susac syndrome.

The chain links TRBV12-3 or TRBV12-4 to TRBJ1-1; a possible D gene is TRBD1 (5 bases). This CDR3 is built from 14 residues. V gave up 5 bases and J gave up 7 bases, with 17 bases separating them. CDR3 sequence: CASSPSGGRGEAFF. The CDR3 coding sequence is TGTGCCAGCAGTCCCTCGGGGGGAAGGGGTGAAGCTTTCTTT.

V and J are TRBV28 and TRBJ2-7; 9 nucleotides line up with TRBD1. Germline V gene lookup returns CDR1 MDHEN and CDR2 SYDVKM. The J segment lost 8 bases and the V segment lost 8 bases, leaving 16 bases of the junction unmatched. This CDR3 contains 15 residues. As DNA, the CDR3 is TGTGCCAGCTCGGGTATGGGACAGGGCGCTTTGAAGCAGTACTTC. Its protein is CASSGMGQGALKQYF.

The gene calls are TRBV9 and TRBJ1-2; unclear D gene. The CDR3 spans 10 residues. Trimming cost V 0 bases and J 12 bases, with 6 bases left between them. Per the germline V gene, CDR1 is SGDLS and CDR2 is YYNGEE. Here the CDR3 reads CASSVESHTF. CDR3 nucleotides: TGTGCCAGCAGCGTAGAAAGTCACACCTTC.

The chain couples TRBV9 to TRBJ2-7; D unclear. Looked up from germline, CDR1 is SGDLS and CDR2 is YYNGEE. V lost 4 bases and J 5 bases, leaving 13 bases between the germline ends. The CDR3 totals 13 residues. CDR3 bases: TGTGCCAGCAGCCCCAGTCCGGATCACGAGCAGTACTTC. Protein product: CASSPSPDHEQYF. The complete variable domain, with remaining parts taken from reference TRBV9 and TRBJ2-7, reads DSGVTQTPKHLITATGQRVTLRCSPRSGDLSVYWYQQSLDQGLQFLIQYYNGEERAKGNILERFSAQQFPDLHSELNLSSLELGDSALYFCASSPSPDHEQYFGPGTRLTVT.

The chain joins TRBV12-3 or TRBV12-4 to TRBJ1-5; D is undetermined. This CDR3 is 13 amino acids long. Deletions cut 5 bases from V and 5 bases from J, with 10 bases between. The chain's CDR3 is CASSPRSYQPQHF. CDR3 sequence (DNA): TGTGCCAGCAGTCCCCGCTCGTATCAGCCCCAGCATTTT.

V gene TRBV12-3 or TRBV12-4 combines with J gene TRBJ2-7; D might be TRBD1 (6 bases). Between the trimmed V and J ends, which lost 5 bases and 3 bases, there was a span of 14 bases. This CDR3 spans 14 amino acids. CDR3 nucleotide sequence: TGTGCCAGCAGTCCACAAGGGGGTCGCTACGAGCAGTACTTC. Amino acids: CASSPQGGRYEQYF.

This chain joins TRBV19 and TRBJ1-5; D call uncertain. Germline V gene data show CDR1 as LNHDA and CDR2 as SQIVND (reference sequence). This CDR3 spans 12 amino acids. V dropped 7 bases and J dropped 6 bases, with 10 bases sitting between them. The CDR3 loop reads CASTNLGQPQHF. The CDR3 DNA reads as TGTGCCAGTACTAATTTGGGTCAGCCCCAGCATTTT.

The V gene is TRBV24-1, the J gene TRBJ1-5; a possible D gene is TRBD1 (6 bases). The CDR3 covers 14 residues. The V and J ends lost 3 bases and 6 bases respectively, with 11 bases between them. The germline V gene encodes CDR1 KGHDR and CDR2 SFDVKD. The CDR3, as DNA: TGTGCCACCAGTGATGCGGGACAAATTCAGCCCCAGCATTTT. This encodes CATSDAGQIQPQHF.

V gene TRBV5-1 combines with J gene TRBJ2-1, with TRBD2 matching 10 bases. The CDR3 runs 15 residues. J lost 6 bases, V lost 2 bases, and 5 bases had no gene match. CDR1 SGHRS and CDR2 YFSETQ come from the germline V gene. The CDR3 is CASSFASGSPNEQFF. The CDR3 region has the DNA TGCGCCAGCAGCTTCGCTAGCGGGAGTCCCAATGAGCAGTTCTTC. The full variable domain, completed using reference TRBV5-1 and TRBJ2-1, is KAGVTQTPRYLIKTRGQQVTLSCSPISGHRSVSWYQQTPGQGLQFLFEYFSETQRNKGNFPGRFSGRQFSNSRSEMNVSTLELGDSALYLCASSFASGSPNEQFFGPGTRLTVL.

The count of this clonotype is one. This rearrangement joins TRBV30 to TRBJ2-7; 8 bases align to TRBD1. Germline CDR1 reads GTSNPN; CDR2 reads SVGIG (reference sequence). The CDR3 has 13 residues. V lost 4 bases and J lost 5; bases outside the gene matches: 7. The CDR3: CAWIEDRVNEQYF. DNA of the CDR3: TGTGCCTGGATTGAGGACAGGGTAAACGAGCAGTACTTC.

This chain uses TRBV4-1 with TRBJ2-2, with a tentative D call TRBD2 (6 bases). The CDR3 has 17 residues. V was trimmed by 4 bases and J by 2 bases, leaving 17 bases between them. The germline gives CDR1 MGHRA, CDR2 YSYEKL. The CDR3 spells CASSPRRGGRNTGELFF. The DNA for the CDR3 is TGCGCCAGCAGCCCGCGGAGGGGAGGTCGAAACACCGGGGAGCTGTTTTTT.

The chain joins TRBV24-1 to TRBJ1-1; D not certain. V lost 2 bases to trimming and J lost 7 bases, with 4 bases between them. CDR3 size: 11 residues. The V gene's germline CDR1 is KGHDR and CDR2 SFDVKD. CDR3 sequence reads: CATSDSREAFF. In DNA form, the CDR3 reads TGTGCCACCAGTGATTCCCGTGAAGCTTTCTTT.

In this sample, this clonotype turned up a few times. The rearrangement links TRBV14 to TRBJ1-2, with D possibly being TRBD1 (6 bases). The CDR3 runs 14 residues. The germline V gene encodes CDR1 SGHDN and CDR2 FVKESK. V was pared by 1 base and J by 2 bases, with 8 bases between. CDR3 residues: CASSQVGQNYGYTF. DNA for the CDR3: TGTGCCAGCAGCCAAGTCGGACAGAACTATGGCTACACCTTC.

The chain carries TRBV24-1 and TRBJ2-1, with D tentatively TRBD2 (5 bases). The V and J ends lost 3 bases and 13 bases respectively, with 9 bases between them. This CDR3 spans 11 amino acids. Germline-derived CDR1 and CDR2 are KGHDR and SFDVKD. DNA of the CDR3: TGTGCCACCAGTGATCCGGGAAGACAGTTCTTC. Amino acids: CATSDPGRQFF.

This sequence joins TRBV10-3 and TRBJ2-2, with 12 bases identical to TRBD1. The J segment lost 5 bases and the V segment lost 7 bases, leaving 5 bases of the junction unmatched. The germline V gene has CDR1 ENHRY and CDR2 SYGVKD. The CDR3 sequence is 15 residues long. The CDR3 region has the DNA TGTGCCATCACCGGGACAGGGGGCTTGACCGGGGAGCTGTTTTTT. It codes for CAITGTGGLTGELFF.

The J gene is TRBJ1-1, the V gene TRBV3-1; tentative D call: TRBD1 (5 bases). The germline V and J ends were trimmed by 1 base and 6 bases, with 9 bases remaining between them. CDR1 LGHDT and CDR2 YNNKEL come from the germline V gene (reference sequence). This CDR3 comprises 13 residues. The CDR3 here is CASSQGRVAEAFF. The CDR3, as DNA: TGTGCCAGCAGCCAAGGCAGGGTCGCTGAAGCTTTCTTT.

The gene calls are TRBV25-1 and TRBJ2-5; D gene ambiguous. This CDR3 spans 15 amino acids. The germline CDR1 and CDR2 sequences are MGHDK and SYGVNS. V dropped 2 bases and J dropped 0 bases, with 10 bases sitting between them. The DNA of the CDR3 is TGTGCCAGCAGTGAAACCCCCCAGGACCAAGAGACCCAGTACTTC. It translates to CASSETPQDQETQYF.

This chain joins TRBV12-3 or TRBV12-4 and TRBJ2-1; a possible D gene is TRBD2 (6 bases). CDR3 length: 12 amino acids. Trimming took off 8 bases at V and 4 bases at J, with 9 bases between the two ends. The CDR3 is CASWRGYNEQFF. CDR3 nucleotide sequence: TGTGCCAGCTGGCGGGGATACAATGAGCAGTTCTTC.

DNA for the CDR3: TGTGCCAGCACCGACCTTGTGGGTGGCTACACCTTC. This encodes CASTDLVGGYTF. The chain links TRBV25-1 to TRBJ1-2; D unclear. Trimming took off 7 bases at V and 7 bases at J, with 13 bases between the two ends. This CDR3 has 12 amino acids. The germline gives CDR1 MGHDK, CDR2 SYGVNS.

V gene TRBV4-1 combines with J gene TRBJ1-2, with TRBD1 identical over 12 bases. The CDR3 is 16 amino acids. V gave up 1 base and J gave up 5 bases; unmatched junction bases: 5. Germline assignment: CDR1 MGHRA and CDR2 YSYEKL. This CDR3 reads CASSQGRDRGLYGYTF. As DNA, the CDR3 is TGCGCCAGCAGCCAAGGCCGGGACAGGGGGCTGTATGGCTACACCTTC.

The gene calls are TRBV30 and TRBJ2-3; D is ambiguous. The CDR3 is made up of 11 amino acids. Germline V gene sequence: CDR1 GTSNPN, CDR2 SVGIG (reference sequence). With 3 bases removed from V and 0 bases from J, the gap between germline ends came to 1 base. This CDR3 reads CAWRSTDTQYF. The CDR3 DNA reads as TGTGCCTGGAGAAGCACAGATACGCAGTATTTT. Filled out from reference TRBV30 and TRBJ2-3, the complete variable domain reads SQTIHQWPATLVQPVGSPLSLECTVEGTSNPNLYWYRQAAGRGLQLLFYSVGIGQISSEVPQNLSASRPQDRQFILSSKKLLLSDSGFYLCAWRSTDTQYFGPGTRLTVL.

V usage is TRBV2 and J usage is TRBJ2-3, with D maybe TRBD2 (6 bases). Germline CDR1 reads SNHLY; CDR2 reads FYNNEI. There are 17 residues in the CDR3. V lost 3 bases and J 0 bases, leaving 16 bases between the germline ends. The CDR3 DNA is TGTGCCAGCAGTGATTCGAGCGGGCTCGACAGCACAGATACGCAGTATTTT. Protein: CASSDSSGLDSTDTQYF. Supplemented by reference TRBV2 and TRBJ2-3, the full variable domain reads EPEVTQTPSHQVTQMGQEVILRCVPISNHLYFYWYRQILGQKVEFLVSFYNNEISEKSEIFDDQFSVERPDGSNFTLKIRSTKLEDSAMYFCASSDSSGLDSTDTQYFGPGTRLTVL.

This chain connects TRBV19 to TRBJ2-7; possibly TRBD1 or TRBD2 for D (5 bases each). The CDR3 spans 15 residues. V was pared by 7 bases and J by 3 bases, with 19 bases between. The V gene's germline CDR1 is LNHDA and CDR2 SQIVND (reference sequence). In DNA form, the CDR3 reads TGTGCCAGTAAGTTTGGGGGTGAGCGGATCTACGAGCAGTACTTC. As protein: CASKFGGERIYEQYF.

The chain combines TRBV19 with TRBJ1-1, with 11 positions matching TRBD1. Germline assignment: CDR1 LNHDA and CDR2 SQIVND (reference sequence). The V segment lost 6 bases and the J segment 3 bases; nucleotides outside the gene matches: 3. CDR3 length: 14 residues. The CDR3 bases are TGTGCCAGTAGAAGGGACAGGGGGTACACTGAAGCTTTCTTT. Translated, it gives CASRRDRGYTEAFF.

This chain joins TRBV20-1 and TRBJ2-1; D remains unclear. V was cut by 0 bases and J by 7 bases, with 1 base left in between. The CDR3 is 10 residues long. Germline values: CDR1 DFQATT, CDR2 SNEGSKA (reference sequence). The CDR3 is CSARENEQFF. CDR3 sequence (DNA): TGCAGTGCTAGAGAAAATGAGCAGTTCTTC.

The chain joins TRBV5-1 to TRBJ2-5; TRBD2 matches 7 bases. This CDR3 comprises 15 residues. The trim removed 7 bases at V and 7 bases at J, leaving 16 bases unmatched. Germline assignment: CDR1 SGHRS and CDR2 YFSETQ. In DNA, the CDR3 is TGCGCCAGCGCGTGGCCCGCTAGCGGCCATGGGACCCAGTACTTC. Encoded protein: CASAWPASGHGTQYF.

V and J are TRBV9 and TRBJ1-1, with 11 bases that match TRBD1. CDR3 length: 17 residues. The V gene end was trimmed by 1 base and the J gene end by 8 bases; junction bases not matched to a gene: 13. Looked up from germline, CDR1 is SGDLS and CDR2 is YYNGEE. The CDR3 nucleotides are TGTGCCAGCAGCGTACCTTATGGACAGGGGGCGGCGGGGGAAGCTTTCTTT. Translating it yields CASSVPYGQGAAGEAFF.